The clone carrying this T cell receptor (beta chain) was observed a few times. The antigen is not known. As to time point: newly diagnosed GD, antithyroid drugs for less than 3 months. From RNA extracted from PBMCs, the TCR library was made. The sample comes from a study of regulatory T cells in long-lasting Graves disease. Study observations and caveats: A reduction in accuracy may have resulted from the small sample size.

Through Arm-PCR of CDR3 regions and iRepertoire HTBI primers, TCR beta libraries were built. Authors' analysis steps: Throughout the samples, researchers identified fewer than 80 TRBV and about 15 TRBJ segments. TCRdb analysed the multiplex PCR reads with MiXCR anew, one entry per CDR3 protein. The V and J calls shown here were made by TCRdb, not taken from the authors' results. The sample comprises 350,000 to 450,000 distinct CDR3 sequences, 10% to 15% of which are singletons, and 18% rests with the top ten. The CDR3 spans 13 residues. The V segment lost 3 bases and the J segment 12 bases; nucleotides outside the gene matches: 9. Germline assignment: CDR1 SGDLS and CDR2 YYNGEE. Another study also made use of these data, one on T cells in Graves' hyperthyroidism and ophthalmopathy. Per that paper: HTBI primers were used for first-round RT-PCR of the TCR CDR3.

This specimen consisted of peripheral blood mononuclear cells (PBMCs), obtained at new diagnosis, from a patient treated with antithyroid drugs. The gene calls are TRBV9 and TRBJ2-1, with 7 bases identical to TRBD1. This TCR was sampled from a woman under 30 with Graves disease. CDR3 nucleotides: TGTGCCAGCAGCGCCGACAGGGTGGCTAGGCAGTTCTTC. Residues: CASSADRVARQFF.